The clone carrying this T cell receptor (beta chain) has just a few counts. The record originates from a study of T cells in Graves' hyperthyroidism and ophthalmopathy. Trimming left V 6 bases short and J 4 bases short, with 12 bases between. Germline V lookup: CDR1 MRHNA, CDR2 SNTAGT. This CDR3 contains 13 residues. RNA transcripts gave rise to amplified TCR beta CDR3 regions. The TCR CDR3 was amplified in a first-round RT-PCR using the HTBI primer set. A single record per CDR3 protein comes from TCRdb applying MiXCR to the multiplex PCR reads. The sample shows over 700,000 distinct CDR3 sequences, roughly a sixth of them seen only once. Uncontrolled infection, other autoimmune disease, pregnancy or lactation excluded patients. Clinical symptoms, serum thyroxine and TRAb, thyroid ultrasound and orbital computed tomography were used for the diagnoses.

This sequence was found in a woman aged 45-60 years with Graves' hyperthyroidism that later progressed to Graves' ophthalmopathy. J is TRBJ2-5 and V is TRBV6-4; no clear D gene. The sample consisted of blood. CDR3 amino acids: CASSARLGETQYF. In DNA form, the CDR3 reads TGTGCCAGCAGCGCCCGACTCGGAGAGACCCAGTACTTC.